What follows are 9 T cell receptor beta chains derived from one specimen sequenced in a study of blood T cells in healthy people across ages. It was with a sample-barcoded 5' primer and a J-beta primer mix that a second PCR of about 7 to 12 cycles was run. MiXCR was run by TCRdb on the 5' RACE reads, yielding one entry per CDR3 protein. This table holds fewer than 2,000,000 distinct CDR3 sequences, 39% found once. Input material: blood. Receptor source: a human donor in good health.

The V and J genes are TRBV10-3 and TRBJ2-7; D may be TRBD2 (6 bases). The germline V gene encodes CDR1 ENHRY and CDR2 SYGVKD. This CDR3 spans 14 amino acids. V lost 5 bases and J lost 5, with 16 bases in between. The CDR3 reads CAISSTGTLHEQYF. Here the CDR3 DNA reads TGTGCCATCAGTTCTACCGGGACTCTCCACGAGCAGTACTTC.

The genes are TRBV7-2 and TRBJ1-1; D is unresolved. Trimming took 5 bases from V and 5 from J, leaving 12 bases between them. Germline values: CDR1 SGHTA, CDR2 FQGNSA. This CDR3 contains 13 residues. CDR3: CASSPADGTEAFF. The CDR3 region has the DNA TGTGCCAGCAGCCCAGCGGACGGGACTGAAGCTTTCTTT. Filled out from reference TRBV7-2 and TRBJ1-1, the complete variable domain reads GAGVSQSPSNKVTEKGKDVELRCDPISGHTALYWYRQSLGQGLEFLIYFQGNSAPDKSGLPSDRFSAERTGGSVSTLTIQRTQQEDSAVYLCASSPADGTEAFFGQGTRLTVV.

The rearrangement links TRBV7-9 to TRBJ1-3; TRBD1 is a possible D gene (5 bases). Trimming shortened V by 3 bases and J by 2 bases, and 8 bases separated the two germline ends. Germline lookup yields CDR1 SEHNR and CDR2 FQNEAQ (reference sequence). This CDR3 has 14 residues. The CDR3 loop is CASSLTVTGNTIYF. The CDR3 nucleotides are TGTGCCAGCAGCTTGACAGTCACTGGAAACACCATATATTTT.

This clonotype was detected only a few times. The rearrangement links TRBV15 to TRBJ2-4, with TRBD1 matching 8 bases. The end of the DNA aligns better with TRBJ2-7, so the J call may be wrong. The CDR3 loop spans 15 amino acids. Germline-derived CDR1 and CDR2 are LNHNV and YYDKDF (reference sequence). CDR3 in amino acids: CATSIYGTGGTEQYF. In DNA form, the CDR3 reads TGTGCCACCAGCATATACGGGACAGGAGGGACCGAGCAGTACTTC.

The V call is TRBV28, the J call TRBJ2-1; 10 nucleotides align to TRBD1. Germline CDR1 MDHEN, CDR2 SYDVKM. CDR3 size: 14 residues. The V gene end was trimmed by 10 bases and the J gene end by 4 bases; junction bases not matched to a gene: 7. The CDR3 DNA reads TGTGCCATCTACGGACAGGGGGGTTACAATGAGCAGTTCTTC. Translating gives CAIYGQGGYNEQFF.

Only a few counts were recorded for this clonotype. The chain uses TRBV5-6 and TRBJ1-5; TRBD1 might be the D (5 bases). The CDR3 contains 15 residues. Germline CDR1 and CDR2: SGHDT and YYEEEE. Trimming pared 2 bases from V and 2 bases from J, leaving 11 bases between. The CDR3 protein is CASSFGHRGNQPQHF. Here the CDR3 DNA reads TGTGCCAGCAGCTTTGGACATAGGGGCAATCAGCCCCAGCATTTT.

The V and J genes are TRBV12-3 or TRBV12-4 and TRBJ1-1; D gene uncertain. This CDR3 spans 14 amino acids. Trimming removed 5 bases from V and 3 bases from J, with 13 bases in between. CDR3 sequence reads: CASSPGRRYTEAFF. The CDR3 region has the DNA TGTGCCAGCAGTCCCGGGAGGAGGTACACTGAAGCTTTCTTT.

In DNA, the CDR3 is TGTGCCAGCAGCTTCGGTCGGGGCCCGGGATCGCCCCTCCACTTT. Translated, it gives CASSFGRGPGSPLHF. The chain employs TRBV13 and TRBJ1-6; tentatively, D is TRBD1 (5 bases). The CDR3 is made up of 15 amino acids. Germline V gives CDR1 PRHDT, CDR2 FYEKMQ (reference sequence). The V end lost 3 bases, the J end lost 13 bases, and 19 bases lay between the germline ends. The whole variable domain, remainder taken from reference TRBV13 and TRBJ1-6, is AAGVIQSPRHLIKEKRETATLKCYPIPRHDTVYWYQQGPGQDPQFLISFYEKMQSDKGSIPDRFSAQQFSDYHSELNMSSLELGDSALYFCASSFGRGPGSPLHFGNGTRLTVT.

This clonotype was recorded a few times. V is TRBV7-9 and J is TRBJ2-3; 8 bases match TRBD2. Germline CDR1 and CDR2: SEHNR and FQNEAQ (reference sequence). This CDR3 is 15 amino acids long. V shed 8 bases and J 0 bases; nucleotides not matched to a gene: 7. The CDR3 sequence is CASQLIAGSTDTQYF. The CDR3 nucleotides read TGTGCCAGCCAGTTAATAGCGGGGAGCACAGATACGCAGTATTTT.